Given below is one T cell receptor (beta chain) in context. Its target is not known. This record belongs to a study of cytomegalovirus exposure and HLA in healthy donors. Amplification used 60 Vbeta primers and 13 Jbeta primers. TCRdb's table, derived via immunoSEQ multiplex PCR, lists solely in-frame clones and lacks some. The data hold 250,000 to 350,000 clones, with 70% to 90% observed a single time. General study points: For cytomegalovirus status, the classifier reportedly gave diagnoses with high specificity and sensitivity. Some highly shared sequence variants likely arose as a pipeline artifact.

Per the germline V gene, CDR1 is KGHSH and CDR2 is LQKENI. V trimming: 3 bases; J trimming: 5 bases; junction bases outside the gene matches: 0. This CDR3 is 14 amino acids long. The sequencing input was PBMCs. This sequence was found in a man between 40 and 49 years old in good health and CMV-seropositive. This sequence joins TRBV18 and TRBJ2-1; TRBD2 matches 11 bases. The CDR3 loop reads CASSPSGRDNEQFF. The CDR3 coding sequence is TGTGCCAGCTCACCTAGCGGGAGGGACAATGAGCAGTTCTTC.